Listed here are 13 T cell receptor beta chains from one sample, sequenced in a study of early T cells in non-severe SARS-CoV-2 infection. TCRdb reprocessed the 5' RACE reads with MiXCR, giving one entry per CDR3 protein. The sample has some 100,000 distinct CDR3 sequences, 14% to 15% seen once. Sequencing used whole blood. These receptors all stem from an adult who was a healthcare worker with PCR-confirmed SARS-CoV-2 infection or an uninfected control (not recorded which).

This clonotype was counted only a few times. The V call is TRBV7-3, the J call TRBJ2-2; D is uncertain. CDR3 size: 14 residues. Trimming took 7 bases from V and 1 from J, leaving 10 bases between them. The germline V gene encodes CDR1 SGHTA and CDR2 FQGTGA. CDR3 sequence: CASTTSRNTGELFF. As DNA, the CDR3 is TGTGCCAGCACTACCAGCAGGAACACCGGGGAGCTGTTTTTT.

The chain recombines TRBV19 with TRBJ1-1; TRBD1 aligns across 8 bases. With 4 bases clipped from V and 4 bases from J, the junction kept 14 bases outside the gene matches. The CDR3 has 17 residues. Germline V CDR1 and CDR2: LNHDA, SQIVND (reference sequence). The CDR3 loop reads CASSTQGAGALPTEAFF. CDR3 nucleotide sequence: TGTGCCAGTAGTACCCAGGGGGCCGGGGCTCTCCCCACTGAAGCTTTCTTT.

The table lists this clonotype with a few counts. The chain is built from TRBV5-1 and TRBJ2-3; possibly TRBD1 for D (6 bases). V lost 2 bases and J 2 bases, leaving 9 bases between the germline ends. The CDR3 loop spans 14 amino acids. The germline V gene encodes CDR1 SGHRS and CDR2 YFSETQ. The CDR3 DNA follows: TGCGCCAGCAGCTTTGGGGGACACACAGATACGCAGTATTTT. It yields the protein CASSFGGHTDTQYF.

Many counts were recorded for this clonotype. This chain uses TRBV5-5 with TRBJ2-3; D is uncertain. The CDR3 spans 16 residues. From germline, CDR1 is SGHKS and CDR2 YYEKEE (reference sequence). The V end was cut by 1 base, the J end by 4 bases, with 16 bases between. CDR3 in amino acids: CASSLSGLPRADTQYF. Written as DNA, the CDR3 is TGTGCCAGCAGCTTGTCCGGCCTTCCTAGGGCAGATACGCAGTATTTT.

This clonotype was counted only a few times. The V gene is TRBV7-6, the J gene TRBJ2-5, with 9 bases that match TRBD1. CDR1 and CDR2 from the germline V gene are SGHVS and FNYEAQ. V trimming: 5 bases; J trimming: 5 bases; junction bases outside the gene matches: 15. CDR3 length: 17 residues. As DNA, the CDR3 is TGTGCCAGCAGCCCGAGGGACAGGGAATATAGACAGGAGACCCAGTACTTC. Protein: CASSPRDREYRQETQYF. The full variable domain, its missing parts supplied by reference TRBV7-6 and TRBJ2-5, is GAGVSQSPRYKVTKRGQDVALRCDPISGHVSLYWYRQALGQGPEFLTYFNYEAQQDKSGLPNDRFSAERPEGSISTLTIQRTEQRDSAMYRCASSPRDREYRQETQYFGPGTRLLVL.

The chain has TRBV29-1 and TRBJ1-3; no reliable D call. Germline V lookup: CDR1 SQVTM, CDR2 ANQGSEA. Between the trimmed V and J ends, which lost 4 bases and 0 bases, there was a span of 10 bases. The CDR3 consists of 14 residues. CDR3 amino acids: CSVAWADSGNTIYF. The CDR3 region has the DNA TGCAGCGTTGCTTGGGCCGACTCTGGAAACACCATATATTTT.

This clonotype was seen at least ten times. CDR3 in DNA: TGTGCCAGCTTCCCCCGGGGGCAGAGTAATTCACCCCTCCACTTT. Translating it yields CASFPRGQSNSPLHF. V and J are TRBV6-6 and TRBJ1-6, with TRBD1 as a possible D gene (6 bases). Trimming cost V 8 bases and J 6 bases, with 17 bases left between them. Germline V gives CDR1 MNHNY, CDR2 SVGAGI (reference sequence). The CDR3 contains 15 residues.

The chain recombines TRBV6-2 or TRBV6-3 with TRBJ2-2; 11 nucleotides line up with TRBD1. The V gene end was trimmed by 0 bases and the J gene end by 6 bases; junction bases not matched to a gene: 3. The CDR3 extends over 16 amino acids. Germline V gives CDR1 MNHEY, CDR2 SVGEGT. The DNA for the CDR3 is TGTGCCAGCAGTTACTCGGACAGGGGGCGCCCCGGGGAGCTGTTTTTT. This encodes CASSYSDRGRPGELFF.

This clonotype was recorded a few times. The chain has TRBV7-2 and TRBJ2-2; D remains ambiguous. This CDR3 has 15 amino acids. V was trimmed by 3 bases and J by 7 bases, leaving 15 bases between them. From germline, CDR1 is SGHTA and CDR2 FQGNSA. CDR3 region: CASSFSWGTSGELFF. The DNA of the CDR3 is TGTGCCAGCAGCTTCTCCTGGGGTACCAGCGGGGAGCTGTTTTTT. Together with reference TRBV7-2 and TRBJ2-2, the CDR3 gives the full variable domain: GAGVSQSPSNKVTEKGKDVELRCDPISGHTALYWYRQSLGQGLEFLIYFQGNSAPDKSGLPSDRFSAERTGGSVSTLTIQRTQQEDSAVYLCASSFSWGTSGELFFGEGSRLTVL.

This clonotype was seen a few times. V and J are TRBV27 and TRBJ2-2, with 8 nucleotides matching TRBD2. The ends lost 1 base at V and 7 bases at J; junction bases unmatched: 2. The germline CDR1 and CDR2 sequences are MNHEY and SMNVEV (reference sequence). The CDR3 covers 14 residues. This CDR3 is CASSLFGRVGELFF. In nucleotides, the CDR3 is TGTGCCAGCAGTTTATTCGGGAGGGTCGGGGAGCTGTTTTTT.

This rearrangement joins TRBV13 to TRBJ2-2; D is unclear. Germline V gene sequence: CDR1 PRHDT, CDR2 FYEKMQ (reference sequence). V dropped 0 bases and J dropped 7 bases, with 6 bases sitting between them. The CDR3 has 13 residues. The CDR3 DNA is TGTGCCAGCAGCTTAGGGGTCGGCGGGGAGCTGTTTTTT. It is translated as CASSLGVGGELFF.

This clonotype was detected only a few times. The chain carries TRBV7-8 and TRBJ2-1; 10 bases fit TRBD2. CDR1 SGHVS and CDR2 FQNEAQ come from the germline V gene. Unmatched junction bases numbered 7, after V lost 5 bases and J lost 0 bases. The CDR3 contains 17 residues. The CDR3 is CASSLRTSGSSYNEQFF. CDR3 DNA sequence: TGTGCCAGCAGCCTTCGGACTAGCGGCAGCTCCTACAATGAGCAGTTCTTC.

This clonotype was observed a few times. The CDR3 sequence: CSVMTGSEQYV. As DNA, the CDR3 is TGCAGCGTTATGACAGGGTCGGAGCAGTACGTC. The rearrangement uses TRBV29-1 and TRBJ2-7, with TRBD1 matching over 7 bases. Germline CDR1 SQVTM, CDR2 ANQGSEA. J was trimmed by 7 bases and V by 5 bases; bases with no gene match: 5. The CDR3 is made up of 11 amino acids.